The T cell receptor (beta chain) described here comes from a study of shared clonotypes between healthy human individuals. Data came from immunoSEQ multiplex PCR; TCRdb stores just in-frame clones and leaves some out. The sample holds about 490,000 clones, 60% to 85% seen once. This TCR derives from a woman in her 40s in good health. Some clones in this sample may be carry-over from other donors' samples. The specimen was PBMCs.

This chain's CDR3 is CARQGWSDYGYTF. CDR3 in DNA: TGTGCCAGACAGGGATGGTCGGACTATGGCTACACCTTC. The chain links TRBV6-1 to TRBJ1-2; tentative D call: TRBD1 (6 bases). CDR1 is MNHNS and CDR2 is SASEGT in the germline V gene. This CDR3 spans 13 amino acids. V gave up 9 bases and J gave up 3 bases, with 14 bases separating them.